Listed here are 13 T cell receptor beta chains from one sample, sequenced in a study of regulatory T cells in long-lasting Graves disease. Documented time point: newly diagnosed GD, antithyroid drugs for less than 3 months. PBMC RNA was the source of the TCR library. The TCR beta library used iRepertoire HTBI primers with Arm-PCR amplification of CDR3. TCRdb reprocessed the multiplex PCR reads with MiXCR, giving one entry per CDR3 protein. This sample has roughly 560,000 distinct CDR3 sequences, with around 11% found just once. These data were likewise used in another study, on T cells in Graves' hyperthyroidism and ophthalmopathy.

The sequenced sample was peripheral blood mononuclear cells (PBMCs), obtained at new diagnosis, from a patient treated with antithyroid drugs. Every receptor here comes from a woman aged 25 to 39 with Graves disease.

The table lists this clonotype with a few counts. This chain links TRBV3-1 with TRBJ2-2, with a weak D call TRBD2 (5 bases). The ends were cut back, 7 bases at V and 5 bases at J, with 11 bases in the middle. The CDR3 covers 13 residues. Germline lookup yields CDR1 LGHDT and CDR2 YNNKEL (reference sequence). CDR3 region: CASNVAFTGELFF. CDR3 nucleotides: TGTGCCAGCAACGTAGCGTTTACCGGGGAGCTGTTTTTT.

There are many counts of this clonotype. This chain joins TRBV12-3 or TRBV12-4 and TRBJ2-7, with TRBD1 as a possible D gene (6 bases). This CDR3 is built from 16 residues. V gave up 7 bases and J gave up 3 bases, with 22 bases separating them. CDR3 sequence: CASTNSGVSPYYEQYF. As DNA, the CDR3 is TGTGCCAGCACTAACTCAGGGGTGTCGCCTTACTACGAGCAGTACTTC.

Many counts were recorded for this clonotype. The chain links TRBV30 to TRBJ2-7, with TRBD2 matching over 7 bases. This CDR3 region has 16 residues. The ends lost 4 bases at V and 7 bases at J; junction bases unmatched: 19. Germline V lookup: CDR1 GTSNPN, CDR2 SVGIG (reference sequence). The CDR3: CAWTPAFSGIIGEQYF. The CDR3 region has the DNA TGTGCCTGGACACCAGCCTTCAGCGGGATCATCGGAGAGCAGTACTTC. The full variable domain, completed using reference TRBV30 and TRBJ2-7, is SQTIHQWPATLVQPVGSPLSLECTVEGTSNPNLYWYRQAAGRGLQLLFYSVGIGQISSEVPQNLSASRPQDRQFILSSKKLLLSDSGFYLCAWTPAFSGIIGEQYFGPGTRLTVT.

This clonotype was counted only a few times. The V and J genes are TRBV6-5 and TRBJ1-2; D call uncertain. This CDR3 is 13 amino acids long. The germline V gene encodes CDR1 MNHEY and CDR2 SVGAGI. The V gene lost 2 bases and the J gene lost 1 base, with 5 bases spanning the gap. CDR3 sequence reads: CASSYQVNYGYTF. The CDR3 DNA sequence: TGTGCCAGCAGTTACCAAGTTAACTATGGCTACACCTTC.

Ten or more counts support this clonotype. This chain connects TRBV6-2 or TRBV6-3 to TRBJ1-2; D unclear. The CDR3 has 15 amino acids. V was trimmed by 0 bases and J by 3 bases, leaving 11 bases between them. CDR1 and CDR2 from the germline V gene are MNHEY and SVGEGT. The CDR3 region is CASSYSPGAHYGYTF. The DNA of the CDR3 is TGTGCCAGCAGTTACTCTCCAGGCGCGCACTATGGCTACACCTTC.

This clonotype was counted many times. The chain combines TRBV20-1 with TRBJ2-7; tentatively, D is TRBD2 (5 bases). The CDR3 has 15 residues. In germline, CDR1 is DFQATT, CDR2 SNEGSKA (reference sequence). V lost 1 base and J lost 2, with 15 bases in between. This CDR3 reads CSARAPSGSAYEQYF. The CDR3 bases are TGCAGTGCTAGAGCCCCGTCGGGGAGTGCCTACGAGCAGTACTTC.

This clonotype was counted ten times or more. The CDR3 protein is CASSWSNTGELFF. CDR3 coding DNA: TGTGCCAGCAGTTGGTCGAACACCGGGGAGCTGTTTTTT. V usage is TRBV6-2 or TRBV6-3 and J usage is TRBJ2-2; no clear D gene. CDR1 is MNHEY, CDR2 SVGEGT, per germline. Trimming took 4 bases from V and 0 from J, leaving 3 bases between them. This CDR3 has 13 residues.

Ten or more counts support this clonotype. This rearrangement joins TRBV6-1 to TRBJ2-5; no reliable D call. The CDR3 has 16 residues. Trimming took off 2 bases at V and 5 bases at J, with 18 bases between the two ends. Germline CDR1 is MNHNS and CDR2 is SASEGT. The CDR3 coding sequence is TGTGCCAGCAGTGAATCGCGAGCCTCCATTGGGGAGACCCAGTACTTC. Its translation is CASSESRASIGETQYF.

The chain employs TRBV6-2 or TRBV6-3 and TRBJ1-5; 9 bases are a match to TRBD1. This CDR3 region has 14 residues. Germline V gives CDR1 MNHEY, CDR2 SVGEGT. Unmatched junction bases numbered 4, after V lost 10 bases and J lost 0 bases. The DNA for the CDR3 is TGTGCCATCGGACAGGGGTATAGCAATCAGCCCCAGCATTTT. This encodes CAIGQGYSNQPQHF.

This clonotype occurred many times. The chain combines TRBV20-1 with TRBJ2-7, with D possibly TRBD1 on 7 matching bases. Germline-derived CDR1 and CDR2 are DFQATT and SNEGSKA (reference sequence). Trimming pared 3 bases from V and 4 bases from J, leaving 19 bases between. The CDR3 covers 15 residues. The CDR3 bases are TGCAGTGCTAGGGAATGGCGGGACAGTGGTTACGAGCAGTACTTC. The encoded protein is CSAREWRDSGYEQYF.

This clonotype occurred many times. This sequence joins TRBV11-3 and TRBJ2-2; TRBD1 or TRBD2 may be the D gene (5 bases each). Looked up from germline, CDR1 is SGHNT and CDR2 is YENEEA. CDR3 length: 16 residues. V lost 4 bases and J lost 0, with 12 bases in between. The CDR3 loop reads CASSSGRFANTGELFF. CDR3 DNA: TGTGCCAGCAGCTCGGGGCGCTTCGCGAACACCGGGGAGCTGTTTTTT.

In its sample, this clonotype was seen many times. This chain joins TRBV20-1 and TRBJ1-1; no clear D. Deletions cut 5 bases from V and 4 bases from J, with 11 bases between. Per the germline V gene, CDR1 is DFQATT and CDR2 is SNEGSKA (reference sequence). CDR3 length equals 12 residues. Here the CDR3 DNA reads TGCAGTGCTCGGATTCTGAGCACTGAAGCTTTCTTT. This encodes CSARILSTEAFF.

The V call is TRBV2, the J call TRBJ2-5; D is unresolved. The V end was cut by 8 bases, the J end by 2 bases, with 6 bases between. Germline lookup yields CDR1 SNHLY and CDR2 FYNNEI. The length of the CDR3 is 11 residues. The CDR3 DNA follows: TGTGCCAGCGGACCGCAAGAGACCCAGTACTTC. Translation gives CASGPQETQYF. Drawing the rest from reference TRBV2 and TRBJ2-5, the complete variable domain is EPEVTQTPSHQVTQMGQEVILRCVPISNHLYFYWYRQILGQKVEFLVSFYNNEISEKSEIFDDQFSVERPDGSNFTLKIRSTKLEDSAMYFCASGPQETQYFGPGTRLLVL.